The 24 T cell receptor beta chains below come from one sample, sequenced in a study of cytotoxic CD8 clonotypes in ibrutinib-treated CLL. The data were produced by immunoSEQ multiplex PCR, yet TCRdb's version contains in-frame clones alone and is incomplete. This table has roughly 170,000 clones, under 85% appearing once. This sample comprised PBMCs, obtained after 24 months of ibrutinib treatment. Source of these receptors: a human donor with chronic lymphocytic leukemia.

The DNA of the CDR3 is TGCGCCAGCAGCCAAGACGGGACAGGGAAAGATACGCAGTATTTT. It yields the protein CASSQDGTGKDTQYF. V usage is TRBV4-1 and J usage is TRBJ2-3; TRBD1 matches at 9 bases. V lost 0 bases and J lost 5; bases outside the gene matches: 3. This CDR3 spans 15 amino acids. Germline V CDR1 and CDR2: MGHRA, YSYEKL.

This clone was seen just once. The CDR3 nucleotides are TGTGCCAGCAGTGAAGTCGGTTTTCGGATGAACACTGAAGCTTTCTTT. It translates to CASSEVGFRMNTEAFF. The genes are TRBV2 and TRBJ1-1; D gene ambiguous. The germline V gene has CDR1 SNHLY and CDR2 FYNNEI. This CDR3 is 16 amino acids long. With 1 base removed from V and 0 bases from J, the gap between germline ends came to 12 bases.

This sequence joins TRBV28 and TRBJ1-2; 9 bases align to TRBD1. V gave up 6 bases and J gave up 7 bases; unmatched junction bases: 6. CDR3 length: 13 amino acids. Germline CDR1 and CDR2: MDHEN and SYDVKM. The CDR3 loop is CASRGQGHVGYTF. Here the CDR3 DNA reads TGTGCCAGCAGGGGACAGGGTCATGTTGGCTACACCTTC.

The V call is TRBV30, the J call TRBJ1-1; unclear D gene. CDR1 GTSNPN and CDR2 SVGIG come from the germline V gene (reference sequence). This CDR3 is built from 16 residues. The ends were cut back, 0 bases at V and 6 bases at J, with 20 bases in the middle. Here the CDR3 reads CAWSVWDYARLSEAFF. The CDR3 nucleotides are TGTGCCTGGAGTGTGTGGGATTACGCAAGACTGTCTGAAGCTTTCTTT. Full variable domain (rest looked up from reference TRBV30 and TRBJ1-1): SQTIHQWPATLVQPVGSPLSLECTVEGTSNPNLYWYRQAAGRGLQLLFYSVGIGQISSEVPQNLSASRPQDRQFILSSKKLLLSDSGFYLCAWSVWDYARLSEAFFGQGTRLTVV.

In nucleotides, the CDR3 is TGCGCCAGCAGCCAACAAGACGGGGGACTAGCGGCGAGCACAGATACGCAGTATTTT. This gives the protein CASSQQDGGLAASTDTQYF. The genes are TRBV5-1 and TRBJ2-3, with 11 bases matching TRBD2. From germline, CDR1 is SGHRS and CDR2 YFSETQ. The CDR3 totals 19 residues. With V trimmed by 4 bases and J by 0 bases, 13 bases remained unmatched.

The rearrangement links TRBV6-5 to TRBJ1-4, with D uncertain. The CDR3 loop spans 16 amino acids. Germline lookup yields CDR1 MNHEY and CDR2 SVGAGI. V was trimmed by 3 bases and J by 7 bases, leaving 18 bases between them. The CDR3 reads CASSYEARFLGEKLFF. DNA of the CDR3: TGTGCCAGCAGTTATGAGGCCAGGTTTTTAGGTGAAAAACTGTTTTTT.

This chain connects TRBV28 to TRBJ1-2, with no clear D. The CDR3 has 11 residues. The V end was cut by 10 bases, the J end by 5 bases, with 11 bases between. Germline CDR1 MDHEN, CDR2 SYDVKM. The CDR3 protein is CATTRRYGYTF. CDR3 DNA: TGTGCCACCACAAGGAGATATGGCTACACCTTC.

The rearrangement joins TRBV30 to TRBJ2-7; a possible D gene is TRBD1 (6 bases). Looked up from germline, CDR1 is GTSNPN and CDR2 is SVGIG (reference sequence). This CDR3 has 14 residues. V dropped 0 bases and J dropped 6 bases, with 15 bases sitting between them. For the CDR3, the DNA is TGTGCCTGGAGTGTTGTGGGACACCCTTCCGAGCAGTACTTC. Translating gives CAWSVVGHPSEQYF.

This clone showed up just once. This chain connects TRBV28 to TRBJ1-2, with 9 bases lining up with TRBD1. Unmatched junction bases numbered 13, after V lost 6 bases and J lost 8 bases. Germline V gives CDR1 MDHEN, CDR2 SYDVKM. This CDR3 spans 15 amino acids. CDR3 bases: TGTGCCAGCAGAACCACAGGGGGCAACTTAAGGGGCTACACCTTC. It translates to CASRTTGGNLRGYTF.

The chain carries TRBV5-1 and TRBJ2-7; 10 bases agree with TRBD1. The V gene end was trimmed by 1 base and the J gene end by 6 bases; junction bases not matched to a gene: 10. This CDR3 comprises 16 residues. Germline V gene sequence: CDR1 SGHRS, CDR2 YFSETQ. For the CDR3, the DNA is TGCGCCAGCAGCTTGACCATCGGACAGGGGGTAGGCGAGCAGTACTTC. The encoded protein is CASSLTIGQGVGEQYF.

This chain links TRBV11-2 with TRBJ1-4; D call uncertain. The CDR3 is 15 residues long. The V end was cut by 5 bases, the J end by 4 bases, with 14 bases between. Germline CDR1 is SGHAT and CDR2 is FQNNGV. The CDR3 bases are TGTGCCAGCAGCCTCCAGCGAGGGCTTAATGAAAAACTGTTTTTT. Translating gives CASSLQRGLNEKLFF. The full variable domain, rest sourced from reference TRBV11-2 and TRBJ1-4, is EAGVAQSPRYKIIEKRQSVAFWCNPISGHATLYWYQQILGQGPKLLIQFQNNGVVDDSQLPKDRFSAERLKGVDSTLKIQPAKLEDSAVYLCASSLQRGLNEKLFFGSGTQLSVL.

This chain links TRBV14 with TRBJ1-2; 7 nucleotides agree with TRBD1. This CDR3 spans 14 amino acids. With 6 bases clipped from V and 8 bases from J, the junction kept 12 bases outside the gene matches. Germline V gene data show CDR1 as SGHDN and CDR2 as FVKESK. In DNA form, the CDR3 reads TGTGCCAGCAGAATGGGGACAGAGGCGCGGGGCTACACCTTC. It yields the protein CASRMGTEARGYTF.

The J gene is TRBJ2-2, the V gene TRBV28; D possibly corresponds to TRBD2 (6 bases). The CDR3 is 16 amino acids. CDR1 is MDHEN and CDR2 is SYDVKM in the germline V gene. V lost 3 bases, J lost 3 bases, and 14 bases lay in between. This CDR3 reads CASSFVGRIYTGELFF. CDR3 DNA sequence: TGTGCCAGCAGTTTCGTTGGGAGGATCTACACCGGGGAGCTGTTTTTT.

The gene calls are TRBV11-2 and TRBJ1-5; D uncertain. Germline V gene sequence: CDR1 SGHAT, CDR2 FQNNGV. Trimming left V 5 bases short and J 5 bases short, with 7 bases between. The CDR3 contains 12 residues. CDR3 DNA sequence: TGTGCCAGCAGCCTCCAATATCAGCCCCAGCATTTT. Translating gives CASSLQYQPQHF.

Turning to this clone: Other DNA sequences in the same sample also yield this CDR3. J is TRBJ1-6 and V is TRBV5-1; possibly TRBD1 for D (6 bases). CDR3 size: 14 residues. Germline V gene sequence: CDR1 SGHRS, CDR2 YFSETQ. Trimming left V 0 bases short and J 9 bases short, with 10 bases between. CDR3 region: CASSLVVGASPLHF. In DNA form, the CDR3 reads TGCGCCAGCAGCTTGGTGGTGGGGGCTTCACCCCTCCACTTT.

V and J are TRBV19 and TRBJ1-1, with D possibly matching TRBD1 (5 bases). CDR1 and CDR2 (germline): LNHDA, SQIVND (reference sequence). This CDR3 is built from 12 residues. Trimming cost V 5 bases and J 4 bases, with 8 bases left between them. The CDR3 region has the DNA TGTGCCAGTAGTTGGGGGGGCACTGAAGCTTTCTTT. Amino acid sequence: CASSWGGTEAFF.

The chain is built from TRBV28 and TRBJ2-7; D possibly corresponds to TRBD2 (5 bases). There are 12 residues in the CDR3. Trimming removed 7 bases at V and 0 bases at J, with 7 bases between. The V gene's germline CDR1 is MDHEN and CDR2 SYDVKM. Written as DNA, the CDR3 is TGTGCCAGCACCGGGGTCTCCTACGAGCAGTACTTC. This translates into CASTGVSYEQYF.

V and J are TRBV28 and TRBJ1-1; no definite D call. Trimming cost V 0 bases and J 2 bases, with 10 bases left between them. In germline, CDR1 is MDHEN, CDR2 SYDVKM. The CDR3 is made up of 15 amino acids. The CDR3, as DNA: TGTGCCAGCAGTTTATGGCGGGCCGTCAACACTGAAGCTTTCTTT. As protein: CASSLWRAVNTEAFF. Variable domain in full (rest from reference TRBV28 and TRBJ1-1): DVKVTQSSRYLVKRTGEKVFLECVQDMDHENMFWYRQDPGLGLRLIYFSYDVKMKEKGDIPEGYSVSREKKERFSLILESASTNQTSMYLCASSLWRAVNTEAFFGQGTRLTVV.

The V gene is TRBV6-6, the J gene TRBJ1-5; D uncertain. The CDR3 contains 11 residues. Germline-derived CDR1 and CDR2 are MNHNY and SVGAGI (reference sequence). Trimming removed 6 bases at V and 10 bases at J, with 10 bases between. This chain's CDR3 is CASSRGAPQHF. CDR3 coding DNA: TGTGCCAGCAGCCGAGGCGCACCCCAGCATTTT.

This clone was counted a single time. This sequence joins TRBV7-9 and TRBJ1-2; D gene unclear. The CDR3 is made up of 14 amino acids. Germline V gene data show CDR1 as SEHNR and CDR2 as FQNEAQ (reference sequence). V lost 3 bases and J 6 bases, leaving 14 bases between the germline ends. Here the CDR3 reads CASSFLMGADGYTF. The CDR3 nucleotides are TGTGCCAGCAGCTTCTTGATGGGAGCGGATGGCTACACCTTC.

The V call is TRBV11-2, the J call TRBJ1-4; no firm D call. V was cut by 4 bases and J by 6 bases, with 9 bases left in between. From germline, CDR1 is SGHAT and CDR2 FQNNGV. The CDR3 runs to 13 residues. The CDR3 sequence: CASSSPPYEKLFF. The CDR3 coding sequence is TGTGCCAGCAGCTCTCCACCCTATGAAAAACTGTTTTTT.

The rearrangement links TRBV7-3 to TRBJ2-3; tentative D call: TRBD1 (6 bases). The CDR3 consists of 13 residues. Trimming removed 8 bases from V and 2 bases from J, with 11 bases in between. Germline assignment: CDR1 SGHTA and CDR2 FQGTGA. The CDR3 reads CASRTGHTDTQYF. The CDR3 bases are TGTGCCAGCCGTACAGGGCACACAGATACGCAGTATTTT.

A few counts support this clone. The chain joins TRBV30 to TRBJ1-6, with D uncertain. V lost 8 bases, J lost 13 bases, and 18 bases lay in between. The CDR3 is 12 residues long. Germline CDR1 and CDR2: GTSNPN and SVGIG (reference sequence). The CDR3 is CAGHRSGKPLHF. The CDR3 DNA sequence: TGTGCCGGGCACCGAAGTGGAAAGCCCCTCCACTTT.

This chain joins TRBV6-6 and TRBJ2-7; tentatively, D is TRBD2 (5 bases). This CDR3 is built from 12 residues. V lost 5 bases to trimming and J lost 4 bases, with 9 bases between them. Looked up from germline, CDR1 is MNHNY and CDR2 is SVGAGI (reference sequence). CDR3 DNA: TGTGCCAGCAGTCGGGGTTCATACGAGCAGTACTTC. It codes for CASSRGSYEQYF.